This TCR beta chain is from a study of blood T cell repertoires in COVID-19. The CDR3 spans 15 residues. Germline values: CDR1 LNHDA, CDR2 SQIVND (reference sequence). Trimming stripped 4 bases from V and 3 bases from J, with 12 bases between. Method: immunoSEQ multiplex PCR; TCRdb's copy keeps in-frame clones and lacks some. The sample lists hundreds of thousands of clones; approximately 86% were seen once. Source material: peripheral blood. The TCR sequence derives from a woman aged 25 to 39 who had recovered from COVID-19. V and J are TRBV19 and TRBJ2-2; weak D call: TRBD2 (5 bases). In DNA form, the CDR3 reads TGTGCCAGTAGTACCTTTAGAGCGGACACCGGGGAGCTGTTTTTT. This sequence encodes CASSTFRADTGELFF.